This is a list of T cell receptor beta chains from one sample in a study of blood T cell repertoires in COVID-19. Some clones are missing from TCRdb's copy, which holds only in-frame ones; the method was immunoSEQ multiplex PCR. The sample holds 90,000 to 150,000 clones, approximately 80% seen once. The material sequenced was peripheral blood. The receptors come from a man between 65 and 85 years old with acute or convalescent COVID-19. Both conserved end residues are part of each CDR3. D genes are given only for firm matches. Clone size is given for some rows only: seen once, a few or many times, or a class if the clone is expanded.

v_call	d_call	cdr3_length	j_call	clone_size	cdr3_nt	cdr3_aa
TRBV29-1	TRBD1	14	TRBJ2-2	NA	TGCAGCGTCTGGGACAGGGGCAACACCGGGGAGCTGTTTTTT	CSVWDRGNTGELFF
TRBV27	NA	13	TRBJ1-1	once	TGTGCCAGCAGTTTTCCCGGGGGGACTGAAGCTTTCTTT	CASSFPGGTEAFF
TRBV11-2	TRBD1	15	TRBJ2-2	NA	TGTGCCAGCAGCTCAGGACAGGGCACCGGACGGGAGCTGTTTTTT	CASSSGQGTGRELFF
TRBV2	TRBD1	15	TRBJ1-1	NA	TGTGCCAGCAGAGGACGACAGGGGCTGAACACTGAAGCTTTCTTT	CASRGRQGLNTEAFF
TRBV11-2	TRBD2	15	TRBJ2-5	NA	TGTGCCAGCAGCCTGGCCCTAGCAGCGGGGGAGACCCAGTACTTC	CASSLALAAGETQYF
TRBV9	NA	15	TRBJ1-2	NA	TGTGCCAGCAGCTCAGGGGTAGGTCCCACGTTCGGCTACACCTTC	CASSSGVGPTFGYTF
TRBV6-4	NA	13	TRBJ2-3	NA	TGTGCCAGCAGTGAACAGGAGACAGATACGCAGTATTTT	CASSEQETDTQYF
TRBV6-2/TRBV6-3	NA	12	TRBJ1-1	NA	TGTGCCAGCAGTTACGAGGGGGCTGAAGCTTTCTTT	CASSYEGAEAFF
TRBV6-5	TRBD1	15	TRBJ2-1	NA	TGTGCCAGCAGGGTGGACAGGAGCTCCTACAATGAGCAGTTCTTC	CASRVDRSSYNEQFF
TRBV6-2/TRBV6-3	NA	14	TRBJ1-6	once	TGTGCCAGCAGTTACGCCAGGTGGGATTCACCCCTCCACTTT	CASSYARWDSPLHF
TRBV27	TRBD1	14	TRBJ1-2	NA	TGTGCCAGCAGTGCGGACAGGGGGTTCTATGGCTACACCTTC	CASSADRGFYGYTF
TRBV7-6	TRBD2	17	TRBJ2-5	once	TGTGCCAGCAGCTTAGACCGCGGGAGCGCTTACCAAGAGACCCAGTACTTC	CASSLDRGSAYQETQYF
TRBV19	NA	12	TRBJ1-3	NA	TGTGCCTGCGGGACGTCTGGAAACACCATATATTTT	CACGTSGNTIYF
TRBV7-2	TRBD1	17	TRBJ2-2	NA	TGTGCCAGCAGCCACCCCGCCGGGACAGGATACACCGGGGAGCTGTTTTTT	CASSHPAGTGYTGELFF
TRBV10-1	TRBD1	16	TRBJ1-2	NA	TGCGCCAGCAGTGCGGGACAGTACAGAACTCGCTATGGCTACACCTTC	CASSAGQYRTRYGYTF
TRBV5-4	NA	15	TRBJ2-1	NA	TGTGCCAGCAGCTTTAGCGCTGAGAGGTACAATGAGCAGTTCTTC	CASSFSAERYNEQFF
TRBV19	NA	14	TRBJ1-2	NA	TGTGCCAGTAGTATAGGCGGAGGAAGCTATGGCTACACCTTC	CASSIGGGSYGYTF
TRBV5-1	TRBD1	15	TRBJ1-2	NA	TGCGCCAGCAGCAGGGGGGACAGAAAAATCTATGGCTACACCTTC	CASSRGDRKIYGYTF
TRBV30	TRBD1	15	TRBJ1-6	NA	TGTGCCTGGAAGAGGCCGGACAGGGTTGGTTCACCCCTCCACTTT	CAWKRPDRVGSPLHF
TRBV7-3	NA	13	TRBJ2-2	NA	TGTGCCAGCAGCTTAAGTAGCGACGGGGAGCTGTTTTTT	CASSLSSDGELFF
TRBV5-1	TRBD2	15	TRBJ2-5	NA	TGCGCCAGCAGCTTGGATCCGGGAGGAGCGGAGACCCAGTACTTC	CASSLDPGGAETQYF
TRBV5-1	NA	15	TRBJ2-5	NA	TGCGCCAGCAGCCCCTCGGCAGGGCGGCAGGAGACCCAGTACTTC	CASSPSAGRQETQYF
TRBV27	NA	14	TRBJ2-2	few	TGTGCCAGCAGACAACATGCGAACACCGGGGAGCTGTTTTTT	CASRQHANTGELFF
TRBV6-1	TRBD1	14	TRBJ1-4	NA	TGTGCCAGCAGTGACACAGGGGTTGGGGAAAAACTGTTTTTT	CASSDTGVGEKLFF
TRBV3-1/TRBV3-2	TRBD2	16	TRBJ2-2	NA	TGTGCCAGCAGCTATAGCGGGGGGGCGAACACCGGGGAGCTGTTTTTT	CASSYSGGANTGELFF
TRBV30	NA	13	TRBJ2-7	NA	TGTGCCTGGAGTATCCGACAGTCCTACGAGCAGTACTTC	CAWSIRQSYEQYF
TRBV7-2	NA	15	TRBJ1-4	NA	TGTGCCAGCAGCTTAGAATCGACAAGTGGTGAAAAACTGTTTTTT	CASSLESTSGEKLFF
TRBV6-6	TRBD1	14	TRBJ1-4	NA	TGTGCCAGCAGCCCGGGACAGGGCCCTGAAAAACTGTTTTTT	CASSPGQGPEKLFF
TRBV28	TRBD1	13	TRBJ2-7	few	TGTGCCAGCACCTCGGACAGGTTCTACGAGCAGTACTTC	CASTSDRFYEQYF
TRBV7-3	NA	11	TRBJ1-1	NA	TGTGCCATCGGGGTGAACACTGAAGCTTTCTTT	CAIGVNTEAFF
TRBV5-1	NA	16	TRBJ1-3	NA	TGCGCCAGCAGCTTGGACGGGTTACGCTCTGGAAACACCATATATTTT	CASSLDGLRSGNTIYF
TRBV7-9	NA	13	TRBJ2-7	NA	TGTGCCAGCGCACAGGGTATCTCCTACGAGCAGTACTTC	CASAQGISYEQYF
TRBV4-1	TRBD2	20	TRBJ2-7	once	TGCGCCAGCAGCCGCGGTCCGGGACACGGACTAGCGGGAGTCACCTACGAGCAGTACTTC	CASSRGPGHGLAGVTYEQYF
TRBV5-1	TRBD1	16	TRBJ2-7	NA	TGCGCCAGCAGCCTTAGTCCGGGACAGGGCTCCTACGAGCAGTACTTC	CASSLSPGQGSYEQYF
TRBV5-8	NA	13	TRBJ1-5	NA	TGTGCCAGCAGCTTGGTCAGGAATCAGCCCCAGCATTTT	CASSLVRNQPQHF
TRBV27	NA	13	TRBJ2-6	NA	TGTGCCAGCAGTGAACAGAGTTTCAACGTCCTGACTTTC	CASSEQSFNVLTF
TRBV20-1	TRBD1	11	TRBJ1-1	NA	TGCACCCCTGACAGGGTGGCTGAAGCTTTCTTT	CTPDRVAEAFF
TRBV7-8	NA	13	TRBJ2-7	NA	TGTGCCAGCAGCGCAGGGATCGGGTACGAGCAGTACTTC	CASSAGIGYEQYF
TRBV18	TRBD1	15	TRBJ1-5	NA	TGTGCCAGCTCACCACCGGGACAGAGCAATCAGCCCCAGCATTTT	CASSPPGQSNQPQHF
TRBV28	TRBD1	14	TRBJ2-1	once	TGTGCCAGCAGTCCAGGGGGCGGGACGGGGGAGCAGTTCTTC	CASSPGGGTGEQFF
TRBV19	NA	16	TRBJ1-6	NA	TGTGCCAGTAGTACCTCACTGGCAGGGAATAATTCACCCCTCCACTTT	CASSTSLAGNNSPLHF